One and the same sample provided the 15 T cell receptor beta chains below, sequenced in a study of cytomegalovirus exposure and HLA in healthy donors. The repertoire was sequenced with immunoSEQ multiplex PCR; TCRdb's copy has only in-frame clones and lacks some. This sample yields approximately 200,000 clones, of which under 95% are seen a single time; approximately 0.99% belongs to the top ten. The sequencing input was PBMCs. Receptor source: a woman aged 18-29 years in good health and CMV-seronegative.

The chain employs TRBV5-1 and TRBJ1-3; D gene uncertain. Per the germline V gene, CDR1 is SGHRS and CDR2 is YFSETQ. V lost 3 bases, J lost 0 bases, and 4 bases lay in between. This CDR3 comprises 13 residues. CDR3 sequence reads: CASSSISGNTIYF. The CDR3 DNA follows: TGCGCCAGCAGCTCTATCTCTGGAAACACCATATATTTT.

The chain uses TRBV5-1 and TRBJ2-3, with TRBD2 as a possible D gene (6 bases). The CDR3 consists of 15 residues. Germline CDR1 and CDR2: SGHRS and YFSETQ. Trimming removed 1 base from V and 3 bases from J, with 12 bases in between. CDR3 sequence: CASSLIAGNTDTQYF. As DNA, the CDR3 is TGCGCCAGCAGCTTGATTGCGGGAAATACAGATACGCAGTATTTT.

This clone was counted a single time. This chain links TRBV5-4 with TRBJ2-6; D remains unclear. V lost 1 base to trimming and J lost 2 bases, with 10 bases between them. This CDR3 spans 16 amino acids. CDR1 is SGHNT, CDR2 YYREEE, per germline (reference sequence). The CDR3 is CASSLFGLAGANVLTF. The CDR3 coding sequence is TGTGCCAGCAGCTTGTTCGGGTTAGCTGGGGCCAACGTCCTGACTTTC. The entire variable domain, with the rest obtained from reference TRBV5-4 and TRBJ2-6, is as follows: ETGVTQSPTHLIKTRGQQVTLRCSSQSGHNTVSWYQQALGQGPQFIFQYYREEENGRGNFPPRFSGLQFPNYSSELNVNALELDDSALYLCASSLFGLAGANVLTFGAGSRLTVL.

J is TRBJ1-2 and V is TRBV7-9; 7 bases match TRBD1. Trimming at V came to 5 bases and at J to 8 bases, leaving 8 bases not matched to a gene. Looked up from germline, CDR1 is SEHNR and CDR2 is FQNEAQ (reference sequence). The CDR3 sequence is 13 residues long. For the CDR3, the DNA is TGTGCCAGCAGCCTTGGGACAGCGCCCGGCTACACCTTC. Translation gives CASSLGTAPGYTF. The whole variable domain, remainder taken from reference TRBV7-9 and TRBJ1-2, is DTGVSQNPRHKITKRGQNVTFRCDPISEHNRLYWYRQTLGQGPEFLTYFQNEAQLEKSRLLSDRFSAERPKGSFSTLEIQRTEQGDSAMYLCASSLGTAPGYTFGSGTRLTVV.

CDR3 coding DNA: TGTGCCTGGAGGGCCCAGGGGGTATTAGGCGAGACCCAGTACTTC. Translation: CAWRAQGVLGETQYF. The gene calls are TRBV30 and TRBJ2-5; the match to TRBD1 covers 7 bases. The CDR3 contains 15 residues. V gave up 3 bases and J gave up 5 bases; unmatched junction bases: 12. The V gene's germline CDR1 is GTSNPN and CDR2 SVGIG (reference sequence).

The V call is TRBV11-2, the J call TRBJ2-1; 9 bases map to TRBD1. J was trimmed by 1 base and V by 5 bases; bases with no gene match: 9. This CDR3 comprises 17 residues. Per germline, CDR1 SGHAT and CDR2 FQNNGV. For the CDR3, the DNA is TGTGCCAGCAGCACGACAGGGGGAGGAGGGTCCTACAATGAGCAGTTCTTC. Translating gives CASSTTGGGGSYNEQFF.

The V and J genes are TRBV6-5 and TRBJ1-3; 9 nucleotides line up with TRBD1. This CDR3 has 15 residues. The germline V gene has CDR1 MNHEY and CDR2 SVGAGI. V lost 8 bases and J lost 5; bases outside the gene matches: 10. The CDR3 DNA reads TGTGCCAGCTCACGAACGGACAGGGGACGAAACACCATATATTTT. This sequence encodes CASSRTDRGRNTIYF.

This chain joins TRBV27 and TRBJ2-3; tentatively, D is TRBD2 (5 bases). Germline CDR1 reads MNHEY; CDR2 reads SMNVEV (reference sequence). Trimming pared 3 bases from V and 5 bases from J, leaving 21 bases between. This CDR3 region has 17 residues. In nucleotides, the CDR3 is TGTGCCAGCAGTTTCGGGGTGACCGCCGGGTATTTAGATACGCAGTATTTT. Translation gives CASSFGVTAGYLDTQYF.

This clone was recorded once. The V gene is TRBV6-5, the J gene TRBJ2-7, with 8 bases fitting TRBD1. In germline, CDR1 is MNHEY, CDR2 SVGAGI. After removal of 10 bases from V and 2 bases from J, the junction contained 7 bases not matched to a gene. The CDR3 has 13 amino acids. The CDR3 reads CATRDRQAYEQYF. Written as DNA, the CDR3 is TGTGCCACCCGGGACAGGCAGGCCTACGAGCAGTACTTC.

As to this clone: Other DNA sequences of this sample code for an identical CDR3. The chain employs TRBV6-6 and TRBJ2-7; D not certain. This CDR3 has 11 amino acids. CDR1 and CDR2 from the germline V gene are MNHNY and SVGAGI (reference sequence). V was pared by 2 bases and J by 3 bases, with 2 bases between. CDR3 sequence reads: CASSYLYEQYF. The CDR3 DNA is TGTGCCAGCAGTTACCTCTACGAGCAGTACTTC.

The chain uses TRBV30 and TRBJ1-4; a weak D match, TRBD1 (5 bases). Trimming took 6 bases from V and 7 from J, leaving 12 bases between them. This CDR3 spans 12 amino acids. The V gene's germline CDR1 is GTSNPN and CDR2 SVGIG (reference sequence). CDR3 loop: CACSLGGEKLFF. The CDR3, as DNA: TGTGCCTGCTCACTGGGGGGTGAAAAACTGTTTTTT.

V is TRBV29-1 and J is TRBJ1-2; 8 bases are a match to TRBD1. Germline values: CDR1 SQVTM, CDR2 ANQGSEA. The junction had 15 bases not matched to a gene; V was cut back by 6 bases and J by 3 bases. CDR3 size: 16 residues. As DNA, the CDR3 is TGCAGCGTCGAACCTACCAGACAGGGGACCGACTATGGCTACACCTTC. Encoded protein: CSVEPTRQGTDYGYTF.

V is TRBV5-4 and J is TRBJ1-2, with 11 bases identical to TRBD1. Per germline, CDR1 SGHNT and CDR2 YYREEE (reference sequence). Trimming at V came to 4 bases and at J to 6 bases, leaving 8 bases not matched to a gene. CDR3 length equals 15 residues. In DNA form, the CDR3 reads TGTGCCAGCAGCACCGGACAGGGGGCGGGCCATGGCTACACCTTC. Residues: CASSTGQGAGHGYTF.

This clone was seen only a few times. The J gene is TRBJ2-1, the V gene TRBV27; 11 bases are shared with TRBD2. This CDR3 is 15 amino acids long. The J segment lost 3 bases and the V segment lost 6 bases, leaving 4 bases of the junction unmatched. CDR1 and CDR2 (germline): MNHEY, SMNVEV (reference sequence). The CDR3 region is CASSLAGGRYNEQFF. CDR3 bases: TGTGCCAGCAGCCTAGCGGGAGGACGCTACAATGAGCAGTTCTTC.

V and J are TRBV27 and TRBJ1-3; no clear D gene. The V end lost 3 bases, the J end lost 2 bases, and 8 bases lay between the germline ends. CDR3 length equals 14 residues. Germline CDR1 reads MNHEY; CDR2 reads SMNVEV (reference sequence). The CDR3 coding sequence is TGTGCCAGCAGTTTTTCCGGGGCTGGAAACACCATATATTTT. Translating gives CASSFSGAGNTIYF.